Listed below are T cell receptor beta chains from one sample, sequenced in a study of regulatory T cells in long-lasting Graves disease. TCRdb reprocessed the multiplex PCR reads via MiXCR and lists one record per CDR3 protein. The table has roughly 450,000 distinct CDR3 sequences, about 22% seen once. The specimen was peripheral blood mononuclear cells (PBMCs), collected when the disease was refractory, from a patient treated with antithyroid drugs. All receptors derive from a female donor with Graves disease. CDR3s include the opening cysteine and the closing phenylalanine or tryptophan. A D gene is named only where the DNA matches it firmly. Only part of the rows carry a size: once, few, many, or a class if the clone is expanded.

V	size	D	J	CDR3	DNA
TRBV9	NA	TRBD1	TRBJ1-2	CASSVERGPKNYGYTF	TGTGCCAGCAGCGTAGAGAGGGGGCCCAAGAACTATGGCTACACCTTC
TRBV5-8	NA	TRBD2	TRBJ2-2	CACSWGGTGELFF	TGTGCCTGCAGCTGGGGGGGCACCGGGGAGCTGTTTTTT
TRBV10-2	few	NA	TRBJ1-5	CASSELINQPQHF	TGCGCCAGCAGTGAACTCATCAATCAGCCCCAGCATTTT
TRBV28	many	NA	TRBJ2-5	CASSLQGGETQYF	TGTGCCAGCAGCTTACAGGGCGGGGAGACCCAGTACTTC
TRBV11-2	NA	NA	TRBJ1-1	CASSPGPSTEAFF	TGTGCCAGCAGCCCAGGACCGAGCACTGAAGCTTTCTTT
TRBV13	few	TRBD2	TRBJ2-7	CASSRSASGRAYEQYF	TGTGCCAGCAGCCGTTCGGCTAGCGGGAGGGCCTACGAGCAGTACTTC
TRBV12-3/TRBV12-4	many	NA	TRBJ2-5	CASSRQSQETQYF	TGTGCCAGCAGCCGACAGTCGCAAGAGACCCAGTACTTC
TRBV12-3/TRBV12-4	many	NA	TRBJ2-3	CASSLKGDTQYF	TGTGCCAGCAGTTTGAAAGGGGATACGCAGTATTTT
TRBV6-5	few	NA	TRBJ1-5	CASSYGGDYQPQHF	TGTGCCAGCAGTTACGGAGGGGACTATCAGCCCCAGCATTTT
TRBV18	NA	NA	TRBJ2-5	CASSPERYQETQYF	TGTGCCAGCTCACCTGAGAGATACCAAGAGACCCAGTACTTC